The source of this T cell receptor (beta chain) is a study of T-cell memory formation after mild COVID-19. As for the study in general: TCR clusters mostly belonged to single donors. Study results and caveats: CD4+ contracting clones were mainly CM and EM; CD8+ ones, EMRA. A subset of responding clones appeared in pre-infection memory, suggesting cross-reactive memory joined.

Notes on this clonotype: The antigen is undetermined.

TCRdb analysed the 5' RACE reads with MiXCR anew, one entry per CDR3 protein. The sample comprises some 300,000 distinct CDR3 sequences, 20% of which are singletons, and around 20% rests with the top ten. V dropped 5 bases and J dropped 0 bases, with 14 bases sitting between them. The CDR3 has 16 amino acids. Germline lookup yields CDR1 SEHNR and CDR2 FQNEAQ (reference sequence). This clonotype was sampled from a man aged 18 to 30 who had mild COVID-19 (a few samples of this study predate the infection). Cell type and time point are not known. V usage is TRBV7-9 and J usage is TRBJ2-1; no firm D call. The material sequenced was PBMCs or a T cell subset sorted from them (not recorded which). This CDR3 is CASSPMSRSSYNEQFF. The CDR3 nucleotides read TGTGCCAGCAGCCCCATGTCCAGGAGCTCCTACAATGAGCAGTTCTTC.